This T cell receptor (beta chain) was obtained from a study of blood T cell repertoires in COVID-19. Across the study: Sites in the United States, Italy and Spain provided acute and convalescent COVID-19 samples. T cells, B-cell-depleted T cells, or PBMCs provided the cDNA or gDNA that served as material.

CDR1 and CDR2 (germline): KGHSH, LQKENI. The V end was cut by 1 base, the J end by 2 bases, with 15 bases between. The CDR3 covers 17 residues. Authors' processing steps: Nucleated cell number was recorded as an estimate derived from reference gene primer amplification. TCRdb's copy holds only in-frame clones and misses some; the assay was immunoSEQ multiplex PCR. Clone size and V and J calls were adopted from that table, with D and trimming inferred from the DNA. Of approximately 260,000 clones in the sample, around 90% were seen once. The TCR was taken from a woman aged 40 to 49 with acute or convalescent COVID-19. The sequenced material came from peripheral blood. The chain has TRBV18 and TRBJ2-1; maybe TRBD1 (6 bases). In DNA, the CDR3 is TGTGCCAGCTCACCACTCAATGTACAGGGCACCTACAATGAGCAGTTCTTC. It translates to CASSPLNVQGTYNEQFF.